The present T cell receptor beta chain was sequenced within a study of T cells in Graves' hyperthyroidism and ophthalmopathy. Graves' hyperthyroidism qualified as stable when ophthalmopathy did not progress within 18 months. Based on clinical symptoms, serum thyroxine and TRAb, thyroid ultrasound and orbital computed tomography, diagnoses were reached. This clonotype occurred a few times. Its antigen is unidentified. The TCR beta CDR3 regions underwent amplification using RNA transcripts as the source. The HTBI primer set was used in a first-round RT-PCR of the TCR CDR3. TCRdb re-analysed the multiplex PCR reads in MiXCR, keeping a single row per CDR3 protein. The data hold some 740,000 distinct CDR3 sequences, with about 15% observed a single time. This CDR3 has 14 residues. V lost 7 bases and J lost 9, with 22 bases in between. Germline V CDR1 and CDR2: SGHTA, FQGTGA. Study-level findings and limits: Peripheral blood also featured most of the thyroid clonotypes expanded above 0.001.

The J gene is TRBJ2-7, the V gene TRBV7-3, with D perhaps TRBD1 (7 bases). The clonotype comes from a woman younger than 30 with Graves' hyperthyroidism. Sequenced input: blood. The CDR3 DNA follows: TGTGCCAGCACGGAGGGGGCCCTTAGTCAGTTGCAGTACTTC. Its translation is CASTEGALSQLQYF.